The 29 T cell receptor beta chains listed next were all sequenced from one sample in a study of cytomegalovirus exposure and HLA in healthy donors. Amplification used 60 Vbeta primers and 13 Jbeta primers. The protocol was immunoSEQ multiplex PCR, while the TCRdb copy is restricted to in-frame clones and leaves out a portion. The sample has approximately 120,000 clones, around 70% seen once; the top ten hold approximately 5.5%. Sequences were obtained from PBMCs. The receptors here all came from a woman in her 70s in good health and CMV-seropositive.

The chain couples TRBV4-2 to TRBJ2-1; 8 nucleotides align to TRBD2. In germline, CDR1 is LGHNA, CDR2 YNFKEQ. This CDR3 spans 16 amino acids. V gave up 5 bases and J gave up 4 bases; unmatched junction bases: 10. CDR3 sequence (DNA): TGTGCCAGCAGCTCCAATGGCGGGGGGTCGTACAATGAGCAGTTCTTC. Protein sequence: CASSSNGGGSYNEQFF.

This clone was observed a handful of times. V usage is TRBV19 and J usage is TRBJ2-1; D might be TRBD2 (5 bases). With 6 bases removed from V and 6 bases from J, the gap between germline ends came to 12 bases. The germline V gene encodes CDR1 LNHDA and CDR2 SQIVND (reference sequence). The length of the CDR3 is 13 residues. The CDR3 region has the DNA TGTGCCAGTAGCCCTGTGAGGGTCAATGAGCAGTTCTTC. Protein sequence: CASSPVRVNEQFF. The variable domain in full, with the rest retrieved from reference TRBV19 and TRBJ2-1, is DGGITQSPKYLFRKEGQNVTLSCEQNLNHDAMYWYRQDPGQGLRLIYYSQIVNDFQKGDIAEGYSVSREKKESFPLTVTSAQKNPTAFYLCASSPVRVNEQFFGPGTRLTVL.

The chain links TRBV7-2 to TRBJ2-7; possibly TRBD1 for D (6 bases). V was pared by 5 bases and J by 2 bases, with 16 bases between. Looked up from germline, CDR1 is SGHTA and CDR2 is FQGNSA. The CDR3 runs 15 residues. CDR3 in amino acids: CASSPNRVGPYEQYF. The CDR3 DNA is TGTGCCAGCAGCCCTAACAGGGTGGGACCCTACGAGCAGTACTTC.

The chain combines TRBV7-9 with TRBJ1-4, with D unclear. V lost 6 bases, J lost 0 bases, and 14 bases lay in between. The CDR3 is 16 residues long. Germline CDR1 reads SEHNR; CDR2 reads FQNEAQ (reference sequence). CDR3 residues: CASRPLTGSTNEKLFF. DNA for the CDR3: TGTGCCAGCAGACCACTGACGGGATCAACTAATGAAAAACTGTTTTTT.

The J gene is TRBJ2-3, the V gene TRBV6-5, with 8 bases matching TRBD1. This CDR3 is 15 amino acids long. The V gene end was trimmed by 1 base and the J gene end by 3 bases; junction bases not matched to a gene: 3. Germline CDR1 reads MNHEY; CDR2 reads SVGAGI. The CDR3 bases are TGTGCCAGCAGTTACTTACAGGGGGGAACAGATACGCAGTATTTT. Its translation: CASSYLQGGTDTQYF.

This clone was observed a few times. The chain uses TRBV19 and TRBJ2-3; a weak D match, TRBD1 (7 bases). This CDR3 has 16 residues. Germline values: CDR1 LNHDA, CDR2 SQIVND (reference sequence). V was pared by 5 bases and J by 0 bases, with 15 bases between. CDR3 residues: CASSGGTVDSTDTQYF. The DNA for the CDR3 is TGTGCCAGTAGTGGGGGGACAGTCGATAGCACAGATACGCAGTATTTT.

Of note for this clone: Other DNA sequences of this sample code for an identical CDR3. CDR3 sequence (DNA): TGCGCCAGCAGACAAACAGAGAACACTGAAGCTTTCTTT. It translates to CASRQTENTEAFF. The chain employs TRBV4-1 and TRBJ1-1, with no clear D. This CDR3 region has 13 residues. The V end lost 6 bases, the J end lost 1 base, and 9 bases lay between the germline ends. In germline, CDR1 is MGHRA, CDR2 YSYEKL.

The rearrangement joins TRBV7-2 to TRBJ1-2, with no clear D. The ends were cut back, 4 bases at V and 4 bases at J, with 16 bases in the middle. This CDR3 has 15 residues. The V gene's germline CDR1 is SGHTA and CDR2 FQGNSA. The CDR3: CASSSWEAGGYGYTF. CDR3 bases: TGTGCCAGCAGCTCATGGGAGGCAGGAGGCTATGGCTACACCTTC.

This clone appeared a few times. The J gene is TRBJ1-5, the V gene TRBV6-5; 8 nucleotides line up with TRBD1. This CDR3 is built from 15 residues. Losses at the gene ends were 6 bases for V and 0 bases for J; bases not matched to a gene: 4. CDR1 is MNHEY, CDR2 SVGAGI, per germline. CDR3 in amino acids: CASRWDRNSNQPQHF. The CDR3 DNA reads TGTGCCAGCAGATGGGACAGGAATAGCAATCAGCCCCAGCATTTT.

The J gene is TRBJ1-1, the V gene TRBV7-9, with D possibly being TRBD1 (6 bases). Germline V CDR1 and CDR2: SEHNR, FQNEAQ (reference sequence). V lost 2 bases to trimming and J lost 1 base, with 20 bases between them. The CDR3 sequence is 18 residues long. CDR3 sequence: CASSLRLHSGHQNTEAFF. CDR3 nucleotide sequence: TGTGCCAGCAGCTTAAGGTTACACTCGGGACACCAGAACACTGAAGCTTTCTTT. The whole variable domain, remainder taken from reference TRBV7-9 and TRBJ1-1, is DTGVSQNPRHKITKRGQNVTFRCDPISEHNRLYWYRQTLGQGPEFLTYFQNEAQLEKSRLLSDRFSAERPKGSFSTLEIQRTEQGDSAMYLCASSLRLHSGHQNTEAFFGQGTRLTVV.

This chain joins TRBV4-1 and TRBJ1-5, with 7 bases matching TRBD1. Germline V gene data show CDR1 as MGHRA and CDR2 as YSYEKL. Trimming cost V 3 bases and J 6 bases; bases outside gene matches: 8. The CDR3 has 15 residues. For the CDR3, the DNA is TGCGCCAGCAGCCACGTAACAGGGACAGCTCAGCCCCAGCATTTT. It encodes CASSHVTGTAQPQHF.

The rearrangement joins TRBV4-2 to TRBJ2-3, with 9 nucleotides matching TRBD2. CDR1 is LGHNA and CDR2 is YNFKEQ in the germline V gene. This CDR3 has 15 residues. Trimming cost V 7 bases and J 5 bases; bases outside gene matches: 10. This CDR3 is CASNPSGSGGDTQYF. The CDR3 nucleotides read TGTGCCAGCAACCCAAGCGGTAGCGGGGGAGATACGCAGTATTTT.

The CDR3, as DNA: TGTGCCAGTAGTATGGGGGCAGGAAATCAGCCCCAGCATTTT. Protein: CASSMGAGNQPQHF. The gene calls are TRBV19 and TRBJ1-5; the D gene is possibly TRBD1 (6 bases). V was clipped by 3 bases and J by 4 bases, with 10 bases between them. The length of the CDR3 is 14 residues. Per germline, CDR1 LNHDA and CDR2 SQIVND (reference sequence).

This clone showed up many times. The chain is built from TRBV7-6 and TRBJ1-3; perhaps TRBD1 as D (6 bases). Between the trimmed V and J ends, which lost 5 bases and 8 bases, there was a span of 19 bases. From germline, CDR1 is SGHVS and CDR2 FNYEAQ. This CDR3 region has 15 residues. CDR3 loop: CASSIQQGKADTIYF. Here the CDR3 DNA reads TGTGCCAGCAGCATACAACAGGGAAAGGCGGACACCATATATTTT.

The chain uses TRBV12-2 and TRBJ2-7; TRBD1, the table's D call, lacks a check against the DNA. TRBV12-2 is assigned pseudogene status. The CDR3 extends over 14 amino acids. The CDR3 spells CASRPTVAPYEQYF. CDR3 coding DNA: TGTGCAAGTCGCCCGACAGTTGCCCCCTACGAGCAGTACTTC.

V usage is TRBV5-1 and J usage is TRBJ1-2, with 7 positions matching TRBD1. Germline-derived CDR1 and CDR2 are SGHRS and YFSETQ. The junction had 12 bases not matched to a gene; V was cut back by 4 bases and J by 3 bases. CDR3 size: 16 residues. CDR3 sequence reads: CASSPGALTGDYGYTF. CDR3 DNA: TGCGCCAGCAGCCCTGGGGCCCTCACAGGGGACTATGGCTACACCTTC.

The genes are TRBV4-1 and TRBJ2-5, with 9 bases identical to TRBD2. Trimming cost V 0 bases and J 5 bases; bases outside gene matches: 10. CDR1 MGHRA and CDR2 YSYEKL come from the germline V gene. The CDR3 is made up of 17 amino acids. The CDR3 spells CASSQDVAGGLRETQYF. The DNA for the CDR3 is TGCGCCAGCAGCCAAGATGTGGCGGGGGGGCTTCGGGAGACCCAGTACTTC.

The V and J genes are TRBV19 and TRBJ1-1; no reliable D call. V lost 1 base, J lost 4 bases, and 7 bases lay in between. Looked up from germline, CDR1 is LNHDA and CDR2 is SQIVND (reference sequence). The CDR3 is 13 amino acids. CDR3 coding DNA: TGTGCCAGTAGTATAGGTGGACTCACTGAAGCTTTCTTT. The encoded protein is CASSIGGLTEAFF.

The gene calls are TRBV11-2 and TRBJ1-4, with no clear D. This CDR3 has 16 residues. The ends were cut back, 3 bases at V and 3 bases at J, with 14 bases in the middle. Germline-derived CDR1 and CDR2 are SGHAT and FQNNGV. CDR3 residues: CASSLAGGASNEKLFF. The DNA for the CDR3 is TGTGCCAGCAGCTTGGCGGGAGGCGCCTCTAATGAAAAACTGTTTTTT. The whole variable domain, filled in from reference TRBV11-2 and TRBJ1-4, reads EAGVAQSPRYKIIEKRQSVAFWCNPISGHATLYWYQQILGQGPKLLIQFQNNGVVDDSQLPKDRFSAERLKGVDSTLKIQPAKLEDSAVYLCASSLAGGASNEKLFFGSGTQLSVL.

The chain uses TRBV18 and TRBJ1-1; 7 nucleotides align to TRBD1. Trimming at V came to 6 bases and at J to 7 bases, leaving 8 bases not matched to a gene. The CDR3 loop spans 13 amino acids. Germline V gives CDR1 KGHSH, CDR2 LQKENI. The CDR3: CASSFNRGDEAFF. CDR3 DNA: TGTGCCAGCTCTTTCAACAGGGGTGATGAAGCTTTCTTT.

This sequence joins TRBV5-1 and TRBJ1-1; 8 bases align to TRBD1. This CDR3 has 15 residues. V lost 4 bases, J lost 4 bases, and 9 bases stayed unmatched. CDR1 and CDR2 (germline): SGHRS, YFSETQ. The CDR3 loop reads CASSPGQGWGTEAFF. The CDR3 DNA sequence: TGCGCCAGCAGCCCAGGACAGGGTTGGGGCACTGAAGCTTTCTTT.

The V gene is TRBV10-3, the J gene TRBJ1-2; D is uncertain. V lost 0 bases and J lost 0, with 11 bases in between. Germline V gives CDR1 ENHRY, CDR2 SYGVKD. CDR3 size: 16 residues. CDR3 region: CAISESSPSANYGYTF. Written as DNA, the CDR3 is TGTGCCATCAGTGAGTCGAGCCCCAGCGCTAACTATGGCTACACCTTC.

V and J are TRBV2 and TRBJ1-4; tentative D call: TRBD1 (5 bases). The germline V gene has CDR1 SNHLY and CDR2 FYNNEI. Trimming pared 7 bases from V and 8 bases from J, leaving 17 bases between. This CDR3 is 14 amino acids long. DNA of the CDR3: TGTGCCAGCAACCTAGTCGGGGGTCGCGAAAAACTGTTTTTT. This translates into CASNLVGGREKLFF.

In its sample, this clone was seen a few times. J is TRBJ2-5 and V is TRBV7-3; TRBD1 is a possible D gene (6 bases). The CDR3 sequence is 13 residues long. Trimming removed 5 bases at V and 2 bases at J, with 9 bases between. Germline V lookup: CDR1 SGHTA, CDR2 FQGTGA. The CDR3 nucleotides read TGTGCCAGCAGCATAGGGGGACAAGAGACCCAGTACTTC. It is translated as CASSIGGQETQYF.

V gene TRBV6-5 combines with J gene TRBJ1-1; D is ambiguous. This CDR3 comprises 14 residues. Trimming cost V 2 bases and J 1 base, with 8 bases left between them. Germline V gene lookup returns CDR1 MNHEY and CDR2 SVGAGI. Here the CDR3 reads CASSYSQENTEAFF. CDR3 nucleotides: TGTGCCAGCAGTTACAGCCAGGAGAACACTGAAGCTTTCTTT.

This clone was observed a few times. The gene calls are TRBV5-6 and TRBJ2-1, with 10 nucleotides matching TRBD2. CDR1 is SGHDT and CDR2 is YYEEEE in the germline V gene. This CDR3 spans 15 amino acids. J gave up 5 bases and V 4 bases, and 6 bases lay outside the gene matches. For the CDR3, the DNA is TGTGCCAGCAGCGGGCTAGCGGGGGCTAACAATGAGCAGTTCTTC. It translates to CASSGLAGANNEQFF.

This chain connects TRBV19 to TRBJ2-6, with 10 bases matching TRBD1. After removal of 4 bases from V and 2 bases from J, the junction contained 5 bases not matched to a gene. This CDR3 spans 17 amino acids. Germline assignment: CDR1 LNHDA and CDR2 SQIVND (reference sequence). CDR3 residues: CASSTGTGVAGANVLTF. The CDR3 DNA reads as TGTGCCAGTAGTACCGGGACAGGGGTCGCTGGGGCCAACGTCCTGACTTTC.

The chain employs TRBV7-6 and TRBJ2-1; 11 nucleotides agree with TRBD2. Trimming at V came to 2 bases and at J to 9 bases, leaving 9 bases not matched to a gene. Per the germline V gene, CDR1 is SGHVS and CDR2 is FNYEAQ. This CDR3 spans 16 amino acids. CDR3 sequence reads: CASSLSSSGGASEQFF. For the CDR3, the DNA is TGTGCCAGCAGCTTAAGTAGTAGCGGGGGGGCCAGTGAGCAGTTCTTC.

Of note for this clone: The same CDR3 can be traced to other DNA sequences in this sample. The gene calls are TRBV5-6 and TRBJ1-1; 7 bases align to TRBD1. From germline, CDR1 is SGHDT and CDR2 YYEEEE. CDR3 length equals 14 residues. Trimming at V came to 4 bases and at J to 0 bases, leaving 3 bases not matched to a gene. CDR3 sequence (DNA): TGTGCCAGCAGCCAGGGACAGTTGAACACTGAAGCTTTCTTT. It codes for CASSQGQLNTEAFF. Full variable domain (missing parts from reference TRBV5-6 and TRBJ1-1): DAGVTQSPTHLIKTRGQQVTLRCSPKSGHDTVSWYQQALGQGPQFIFQYYEEEERQRGNFPDRFSGHQFPNYSSELNVNALLLGDSALYLCASSQGQLNTEAFFGQGTRLTVV.